One sample yielded the 19 T cell receptor beta chains listed below, sequenced in a study of cytomegalovirus exposure and HLA in healthy donors. PCR amplification relied on 60 Vbeta primers (plus 13 Jbeta primers). The protocol was immunoSEQ multiplex PCR, while the TCRdb copy is restricted to in-frame clones and leaves out a portion. The table has under 130,000 clones, around 70% seen once. Sequenced sample: PBMCs. The receptors originated from a man between 35 and 55 years old in good health and CMV-seronegative.

The sample holds one count of this clone. J is TRBJ1-2 and V is TRBV13; a weak D match, TRBD1 (5 bases). Trimming pared 5 bases from V and 8 bases from J, leaving 15 bases between. The CDR3 contains 13 residues. CDR1 and CDR2 (germline): PRHDT, FYEKMQ (reference sequence). CDR3 loop: CASSPTRVGGYTF. In DNA, the CDR3 is TGTGCCAGCAGCCCCACCAGGGTTGGAGGCTACACCTTC.

The gene calls are TRBV7-9 and TRBJ2-7; TRBD1 is a possible D gene (5 bases). The CDR3 has 16 residues. Between the trimmed V and J ends, which lost 3 bases and 1 base, there was a span of 16 bases. Looked up from germline, CDR1 is SEHNR and CDR2 is FQNEAQ (reference sequence). Written as DNA, the CDR3 is TGTGCCAGCAGCTTCCACCTCAGGGTTGGGTCCTACGAGCAGTACTTC. It translates to CASSFHLRVGSYEQYF.

The J gene is TRBJ2-5, the V gene TRBV28; 10 nucleotides line up with TRBD1. Losses at the gene ends were 8 bases for V and 4 bases for J; bases not matched to a gene: 10. Looked up from germline, CDR1 is MDHEN and CDR2 is SYDVKM. This CDR3 spans 15 amino acids. The CDR3 is CASVPGQGFLETQYF. Written as DNA, the CDR3 is TGTGCCAGCGTTCCGGGACAGGGGTTTTTAGAGACCCAGTACTTC.

This clone has more than one count but fewer than ten. This sequence joins TRBV19 and TRBJ2-6; possibly TRBD1 for D (6 bases). Germline lookup yields CDR1 LNHDA and CDR2 SQIVND (reference sequence). CDR3 size: 14 residues. Between the trimmed V and J ends, which lost 7 bases and 2 bases, there was a span of 9 bases. The CDR3 nucleotides are TGTGCCAGTAAAGCAGGGGCTGGGGCCAACGTCCTGACTTTC. Residues: CASKAGAGANVLTF.

Only one count was recorded for this clone. The V call is TRBV30, the J call TRBJ2-1, with D maybe TRBD1 (5 bases). Trimming took off 2 bases at V and 0 bases at J, with 8 bases between the two ends. The germline CDR1 and CDR2 sequences are GTSNPN and SVGIG (reference sequence). The CDR3 spans 14 residues. The CDR3 DNA follows: TGTGCCTGGAGTCCAGACAGCTCCTACAATGAGCAGTTCTTC. Encoded protein: CAWSPDSSYNEQFF.

The rearrangement uses TRBV14 and TRBJ1-5, with D hard to call. This CDR3 spans 15 amino acids. Germline loops: CDR1 SGHDN, CDR2 FVKESK. Deletions cut 2 bases from V and 1 base from J, with 9 bases between. CDR3 DNA: TGTGCCAGCAGCCAAATTCATGGCAGCAATCAGCCCCAGCATTTT. As protein: CASSQIHGSNQPQHF.

In its sample, this clone was seen once. The rearrangement links TRBV2 to TRBJ1-6; possible D gene TRBD1, 6 bases. The CDR3 is 17 residues long. The V end lost 0 bases, the J end lost 10 bases, and 19 bases lay between the germline ends. CDR1 is SNHLY, CDR2 FYNNEI, per germline. Here the CDR3 reads CASSEALSQGPRSPLHF. The CDR3 DNA follows: TGTGCCAGCAGTGAAGCGCTTTCTCAGGGGCCAAGGTCACCCCTCCACTTT.

This clone has a count of ten or more. The CDR3 protein is CASSDSAGGPGEQFF. In DNA, the CDR3 is TGTGCCAGCAGTGACTCGGCGGGGGGGCCGGGTGAGCAGTTCTTC. V usage is TRBV6-4 and J usage is TRBJ2-1; 9 nucleotides match TRBD2. Germline CDR1 and CDR2: MRHNA and SNTAGT. This CDR3 has 15 residues. The trim removed 0 bases at V and 9 bases at J, leaving 6 bases unmatched.

This rearrangement joins TRBV27 to TRBJ2-1; TRBD1 matches 9 bases. This CDR3 has 15 residues. V was pared by 3 bases and J by 10 bases, with 10 bases of the junction left unmatched. Germline V gene sequence: CDR1 MNHEY, CDR2 SMNVEV (reference sequence). This CDR3 is CASSFRGLTGGEQFF. The CDR3, as DNA: TGTGCCAGCAGTTTTCGGGGCTTAACAGGGGGCGAGCAGTTCTTC.

V gene TRBV27 combines with J gene TRBJ2-7, with D tentatively TRBD1 (6 bases). Germline V CDR1 and CDR2: MNHEY, SMNVEV (reference sequence). The V and J ends lost 6 bases and 2 bases respectively, with 14 bases between them. The CDR3 is 14 residues long. CDR3 loop: CASRPGHQAYEQYF. The DNA for the CDR3 is TGTGCCAGCAGGCCGGGACACCAAGCCTACGAGCAGTACTTC.

This clone has only one observation. J is TRBJ1-4 and V is TRBV11-3; D unresolved. There are 15 residues in the CDR3. Looked up from germline, CDR1 is SGHNT and CDR2 is YENEEA. With 5 bases removed from V and 7 bases from J, the gap between germline ends came to 17 bases. CDR3 amino acids: CASSPYSDEGEKLFF. CDR3 nucleotides: TGTGCCAGCAGCCCATACAGCGACGAGGGTGAAAAACTGTTTTTT.

As to this clone: Other DNA variants within this sample encode the same CDR3. V gene TRBV5-6 combines with J gene TRBJ1-5; possible D gene TRBD1, 6 bases. CDR3 length equals 15 residues. Germline CDR1 is SGHDT and CDR2 is YYEEEE. With 5 bases removed from V and 0 bases from J, the gap between germline ends came to 12 bases. This CDR3 is CASSPRGYSNQPQHF. The CDR3 DNA reads as TGTGCCAGCAGTCCCAGGGGTTATAGCAATCAGCCCCAGCATTTT.

This chain connects TRBV7-3 to TRBJ2-7; D may be TRBD1 (5 bases). This CDR3 comprises 15 residues. Germline loops: CDR1 SGHTA, CDR2 FQGTGA. Trimming removed 1 base from V and 0 bases from J, with 10 bases in between. The CDR3 sequence: CASSLIQGNSYEQYF. Here the CDR3 DNA reads TGTGCCAGCAGCTTAATTCAGGGTAACTCCTACGAGCAGTACTTC. Full variable domain (outside the CDR3, taken from reference TRBV7-3 and TRBJ2-7): GAGVSQTPSNKVTEKGKYVELRCDPISGHTALYWYRQSLGQGPEFLIYFQGTGAADDSGLPNDRFFAVRPEGSVSTLKIQRTERGDSAVYLCASSLIQGNSYEQYFGPGTRLTVT.

Remarks on this clone: A far more abundant clone sits one base away, making this likely a read error. The rearrangement joins TRBV5-4 to TRBJ2-3; 10 nucleotides agree with TRBD1. The ends lost 3 bases at V and 1 base at J; junction bases unmatched: 2. From germline, CDR1 is SGHNT and CDR2 YYREEE (reference sequence). The CDR3 is 15 residues long. CDR3 residues: CASSSGTGGTDTQYF. The DNA of the CDR3 is TGTGCCAGCAGCTCCGGGACAGGGGGCACAGATACGCAGTATTTT.

The chain joins TRBV7-9 to TRBJ2-7, with a tentative D call TRBD2 (5 bases). Germline lookup yields CDR1 SEHNR and CDR2 FQNEAQ (reference sequence). The CDR3 length is 12 residues. V lost 11 bases and J 1 base, leaving 12 bases between the germline ends. CDR3 amino acids: CASGEGSYEQYF. The DNA of the CDR3 is TGTGCCTCCGGAGAGGGATCCTACGAGCAGTACTTC.

The chain employs TRBV7-9 and TRBJ1-4; maybe TRBD1 (6 bases). Between the trimmed V and J ends, which lost 8 bases and 5 bases, there was a span of 18 bases. The CDR3 totals 15 residues. From germline, CDR1 is SEHNR and CDR2 FQNEAQ (reference sequence). DNA of the CDR3: TGTGCCAGCGGGGGCCACAGGGCGGAAAATGAAAAACTGTTTTTT. Translation gives CASGGHRAENEKLFF. The full variable domain, in which reference TRBV7-9 and TRBJ1-4 provide the parts outside the CDR3, is DTGVSQNPRHKITKRGQNVTFRCDPISEHNRLYWYRQTLGQGPEFLTYFQNEAQLEKSRLLSDRFSAERPKGSFSTLEIQRTEQGDSAMYLCASGGHRAENEKLFFGSGTQLSVL.

This chain links TRBV4-1 with TRBJ2-6; 9 bases match TRBD2. CDR1 and CDR2 (germline): MGHRA, YSYEKL. The CDR3 has 18 amino acids. V lost 1 base, J lost 1 base, and 5 bases stayed unmatched. This CDR3 reads CASSQGSSGTSGANVLTF. In nucleotides, the CDR3 is TGCGCCAGCAGCCAAGGATCTAGCGGGACATCTGGGGCCAACGTCCTGACTTTC.

Here the CDR3 DNA reads TGTGCCTGGAGTGTACGGCTAGCGGGGACCTTACGGACCCAGTACTTC. Protein sequence: CAWSVRLAGTLRTQYF. The V gene is TRBV30, the J gene TRBJ2-5, with 9 positions matching TRBD2. With V trimmed by 0 bases and J by 7 bases, 12 bases remained unmatched. Germline assignment: CDR1 GTSNPN and CDR2 SVGIG (reference sequence). The CDR3 is 16 amino acids.

The chain is built from TRBV5-1 and TRBJ2-7; TRBD2 aligns across 9 bases. From germline, CDR1 is SGHRS and CDR2 YFSETQ. The V gene end was trimmed by 2 bases and the J gene end by 3 bases; junction bases not matched to a gene: 9. The CDR3 length is 16 residues. CDR3 nucleotide sequence: TGCGCCAGCAGCTTTGCTAGCGGGACGGCTTACTACGAGCAGTACTTC. The encoded protein is CASSFASGTAYYEQYF. Complete variable domain (other parts from reference TRBV5-1 and TRBJ2-7): KAGVTQTPRYLIKTRGQQVTLSCSPISGHRSVSWYQQTPGQGLQFLFEYFSETQRNKGNFPGRFSGRQFSNSRSEMNVSTLELGDSALYLCASSFASGTAYYEQYFGPGTRLTVT.